The table lists the clone carrying this TCR beta chain with a few counts. Clones were read by immunoSEQ multiplex PCR, and TCRdb kept only the in-frame ones, dropping some. Among some 150,000 clones listed, less than 90% were seen once. The entry originates in a study of blood T cell repertoires in COVID-19. V shed 3 bases and J shed 5 bases, with 14 bases lying between them. The CDR3 loop spans 15 amino acids. Germline-derived CDR1 and CDR2 are ENHRY and SYGVKD. The chain recombines TRBV10-3 with TRBJ1-3; D perhaps matches TRBD1 (5 bases). The sequencing sample was made of peripheral blood. This TCR derives from a human donor in a cohort sampled during active COVID-19. CDR3 DNA: TGTGCCATCAGTGACCTTCGGGAGGGGAGAAACACCATATATTTT. Residues: CAISDLREGRNTIYF.